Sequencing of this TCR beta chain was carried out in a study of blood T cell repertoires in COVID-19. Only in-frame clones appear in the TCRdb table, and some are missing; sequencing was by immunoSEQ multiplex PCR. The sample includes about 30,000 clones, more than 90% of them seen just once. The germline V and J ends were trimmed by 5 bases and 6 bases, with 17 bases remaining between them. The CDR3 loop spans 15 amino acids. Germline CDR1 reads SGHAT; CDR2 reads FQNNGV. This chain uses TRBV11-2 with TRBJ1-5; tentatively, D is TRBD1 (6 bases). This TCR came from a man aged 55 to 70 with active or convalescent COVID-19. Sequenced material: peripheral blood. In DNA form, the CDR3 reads TGTGCCAGCAGCCTCAGATTGGGGGCTGGTCAGCCCCAGCATTTT. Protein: CASSLRLGAGQPQHF. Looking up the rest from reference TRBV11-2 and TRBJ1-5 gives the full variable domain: EAGVAQSPRYKIIEKRQSVAFWCNPISGHATLYWYQQILGQGPKLLIQFQNNGVVDDSQLPKDRFSAERLKGVDSTLKIQPAKLEDSAVYLCASSLRLGAGQPQHFGDGTRLSIL.